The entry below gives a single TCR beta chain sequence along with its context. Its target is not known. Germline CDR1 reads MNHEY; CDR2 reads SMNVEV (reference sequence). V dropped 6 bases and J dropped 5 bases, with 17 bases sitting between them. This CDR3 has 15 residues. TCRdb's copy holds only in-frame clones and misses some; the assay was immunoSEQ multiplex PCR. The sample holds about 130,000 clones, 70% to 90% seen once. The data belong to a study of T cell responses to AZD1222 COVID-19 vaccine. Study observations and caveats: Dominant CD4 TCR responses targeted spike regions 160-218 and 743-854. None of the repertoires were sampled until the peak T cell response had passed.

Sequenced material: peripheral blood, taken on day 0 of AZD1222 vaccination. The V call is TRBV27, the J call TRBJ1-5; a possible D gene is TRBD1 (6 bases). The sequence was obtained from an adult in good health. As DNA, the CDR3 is TGTGCCAGCAGCCCCCTGGGGGGGCGCGATCAGCCCCAGCATTTT. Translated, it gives CASSPLGGRDQPQHF.